The 28 T cell receptor beta chains below were found in one sample sequenced in a study of blood T cell repertoires in COVID-19. The repertoire was sequenced with immunoSEQ multiplex PCR; TCRdb's copy has only in-frame clones and lacks some. The sample carries approximately 170,000 clones, 86% recorded once. The specimen sequenced was peripheral blood. The receptors shown here come from a woman in her fifties or sixties with COVID-19, enrolled during active disease.

V gene TRBV7-6 combines with J gene TRBJ1-3; TRBD1 is a possible D gene (5 bases). The CDR3 covers 16 residues. Trimming took 4 bases from V and 4 from J, leaving 17 bases between them. CDR1 is SGHVS and CDR2 is FNYEAQ in the germline V gene. CDR3 in amino acids: CASSSLGWDSGNTIYF. CDR3 nucleotides: TGTGCCAGCAGCTCCCTTGGGTGGGACTCAGGAAACACCATATATTTT.

The chain carries TRBV7-2 and TRBJ2-7, with 13 nucleotides matching TRBD2. The V gene's germline CDR1 is SGHTA and CDR2 FQGNSA. The V segment lost 4 bases and the J segment 3 bases; nucleotides outside the gene matches: 6. The CDR3 spans 16 residues. The CDR3 protein is CASSSRTSGSRYEQYF. The CDR3 nucleotides read TGTGCCAGCAGCTCGCGGACTAGCGGGAGCCGCTACGAGCAGTACTTC.

The chain recombines TRBV19 with TRBJ1-3, with TRBD1 identical over 8 bases. V shed 4 bases and J 2 bases; nucleotides not matched to a gene: 4. Germline CDR1 LNHDA, CDR2 SQIVND (reference sequence). The CDR3 sequence is 15 residues long. The CDR3 here is CASSTGTGTGNTIYF. CDR3 nucleotide sequence: TGTGCCAGTAGTACGGGGACAGGCACTGGAAACACCATATATTTT.

This clone has a single count. The rearrangement links TRBV6-5 to TRBJ2-1; tentative D call: TRBD1 (6 bases). This CDR3 spans 15 amino acids. CDR1 and CDR2 from the germline V gene are MNHEY and SVGAGI. The V end lost 1 base, the J end lost 9 bases, and 16 bases lay between the germline ends. The CDR3 DNA reads TGTGCCAGCAGTTACTACCGGGCAGGGGATAGTGAGCAGTTCTTC. It translates to CASSYYRAGDSEQFF.

V gene TRBV4-1 combines with J gene TRBJ1-5; D call uncertain. CDR3 length: 13 residues. The germline V gene encodes CDR1 MGHRA and CDR2 YSYEKL. The V end was cut by 3 bases, the J end by 4 bases, with 7 bases between. Written as DNA, the CDR3 is TGCGCCAGCAGCCAGGGCAGTAATCAGCCCCAGCATTTT. It translates to CASSQGSNQPQHF.

The chain combines TRBV25-1 with TRBJ2-7; 8 bases map to TRBD1. Trimming removed 6 bases from V and 2 bases from J; junction bases left unmatched: 0. The CDR3 consists of 12 residues. The germline CDR1 and CDR2 sequences are MGHDK and SYGVNS. The CDR3 spells CASRGQAYEQYF. For the CDR3, the DNA is TGTGCCAGCAGGGGACAGGCCTACGAGCAGTACTTC.

This rearrangement joins TRBV28 to TRBJ1-2, with D maybe TRBD1 (6 bases). V was trimmed by 6 bases and J by 6 bases, leaving 11 bases between them. This CDR3 has 12 residues. The germline V gene has CDR1 MDHEN and CDR2 SYDVKM. CDR3 DNA: TGTGCCAGCAGGACAGGACCGGATGGCTACACCTTC. Translated: CASRTGPDGYTF.

The chain has TRBV6-4 and TRBJ2-1, with 12 bases fitting TRBD2. CDR1 and CDR2 (germline): MRHNA, SNTAGT. V dropped 2 bases and J dropped 8; count of bases not matched to a gene: 4. The CDR3 runs 15 residues. The CDR3 nucleotides are TGTGCCAGCAGTGACGAACTAGCGGGAGGTCATGAGCAGTTCTTC. Translated: CASSDELAGGHEQFF.

The chain is built from TRBV11-2 and TRBJ1-1; 10 bases map to TRBD1. After removal of 5 bases from V and 1 base from J, the junction contained 7 bases not matched to a gene. Germline CDR1 is SGHAT and CDR2 is FQNNGV. The CDR3 extends over 16 amino acids. The CDR3 nucleotides read TGTGCCAGCAGCCTCGGGACAGGGGTGGGGAACACTGAAGCTTTCTTT. It codes for CASSLGTGVGNTEAFF.

The genes are TRBV24-1 and TRBJ2-7, with 8 bases matching TRBD1. Looked up from germline, CDR1 is KGHDR and CDR2 is SFDVKD. The CDR3 loop spans 16 amino acids. J lost 3 bases, V lost 4 bases, and 10 bases had no gene match. As DNA, the CDR3 is TGTGCCACCAGTGACACCGGGACAGGCAATTACTACGAGCAGTACTTC. It is translated as CATSDTGTGNYYEQYF.

The V and J genes are TRBV7-2 and TRBJ2-7; 9 nucleotides agree with TRBD2. V gave up 1 base and J gave up 1 base; unmatched junction bases: 2. The CDR3 length is 15 residues. Germline CDR1 is SGHTA and CDR2 is FQGNSA. In DNA form, the CDR3 reads TGTGCCAGCAGCTTAGTGCGGGAGGGATCCTACGAGCAGTACTTC. Translation: CASSLVREGSYEQYF.

The genes are TRBV28 and TRBJ1-3; 7 nucleotides agree with TRBD1. From germline, CDR1 is MDHEN and CDR2 SYDVKM. CDR3 length equals 15 residues. The V gene end was trimmed by 2 bases and the J gene end by 0 bases; junction bases not matched to a gene: 1. CDR3 protein: CASSLRDSSGNTIYF. Here the CDR3 DNA reads TGTGCCAGCAGTTTACGGGACAGCTCTGGAAACACCATATATTTT.

V gene TRBV6-5 combines with J gene TRBJ1-1; weak D call: TRBD1 (5 bases). The CDR3 sequence is 14 residues long. V lost 5 bases to trimming and J lost 1 base, with 11 bases between them. Looked up from germline, CDR1 is MNHEY and CDR2 is SVGAGI. The CDR3 DNA follows: TGTGCCAGCAGTAGAGAGGACACGAACACTGAAGCTTTCTTT. Its translation: CASSREDTNTEAFF.

This clone was recorded a few times. The DNA for the CDR3 is TGTGCCAGCAGTTTGACAGGGGGCCCTCCCAACTATGGCTACACCTTC. Protein sequence: CASSLTGGPPNYGYTF. The rearrangement links TRBV28 to TRBJ1-2, with TRBD1 matching 10 bases. Germline V gene lookup returns CDR1 MDHEN and CDR2 SYDVKM. The CDR3 extends over 16 amino acids. The V segment lost 3 bases and the J segment 2 bases; nucleotides outside the gene matches: 6.

The CDR3 region has the DNA TGTGCCAGCAGGAGGACAGGGTCCTACGAGCAGTACTTC. As protein: CASRRTGSYEQYF. This chain links TRBV27 with TRBJ2-7; 8 bases are a match to TRBD1. V trimming: 6 bases; J trimming: 1 base; junction bases outside the gene matches: 2. This CDR3 comprises 13 residues. Germline-derived CDR1 and CDR2 are MNHEY and SMNVEV (reference sequence).

The chain links TRBV27 to TRBJ1-2; D may be TRBD1 (6 bases). The CDR3 extends over 15 amino acids. Germline V gives CDR1 MNHEY, CDR2 SMNVEV (reference sequence). The germline V and J ends were trimmed by 6 bases and 4 bases, with 18 bases remaining between them. DNA for the CDR3: TGTGCCAGCAGCCCTTTTCGGACAGACCTCTATGGCTACACCTTC. It yields the protein CASSPFRTDLYGYTF.

The chain uses TRBV5-1 and TRBJ2-1; possible D gene TRBD1, 5 bases. CDR1 and CDR2 from the germline V gene are SGHRS and YFSETQ. CDR3 length: 15 residues. Trimming stripped 2 bases from V and 2 bases from J, with 11 bases between. CDR3 protein: CASSLGQGTYNEQFF. The CDR3 coding sequence is TGCGCCAGCAGCTTAGGGCAGGGCACCTACAATGAGCAGTTCTTC.

The V gene is TRBV19, the J gene TRBJ2-7; TRBD2 matches at 12 bases. With V trimmed by 10 bases and J by 3 bases, 4 bases remained unmatched. Germline-derived CDR1 and CDR2 are LNHDA and SQIVND (reference sequence). The CDR3 has 13 residues. DNA of the CDR3: TGTGCCACCCAGACTAGCGGGGGCTACGAGCAGTACTTC. Amino acids: CATQTSGGYEQYF. Combining the CDR3 with reference TRBV19 and TRBJ2-7 gives the whole variable domain DGGITQSPKYLFRKEGQNVTLSCEQNLNHDAMYWYRQDPGQGLRLIYYSQIVNDFQKGDIAEGYSVSREKKESFPLTVTSAQKNPTAFYLCATQTSGGYEQYFGPGTRLTVT.

The chain links TRBV10-3 to TRBJ1-4; 8 nucleotides match TRBD1. The V gene's germline CDR1 is ENHRY and CDR2 SYGVKD. V lost 6 bases to trimming and J lost 8 bases; unmatched junction nucleotides: 5. This CDR3 region has 13 residues. The CDR3 region has the DNA TGTGCCATCAGCCAGGGGGCCGGCGAAAAACTGTTTTTT. Translation: CAISQGAGEKLFF.

The rearrangement uses TRBV20-1 and TRBJ1-1, with D unclear. Germline V gene lookup returns CDR1 DFQATT and CDR2 SNEGSKA (reference sequence). The CDR3 is 11 amino acids. V lost 3 bases and J 7 bases, leaving 9 bases between the germline ends. CDR3 coding DNA: TGCAGTGCTAGGAGGGCCGTTGAAGCTTTCTTT. This encodes CSARRAVEAFF.

The V and J genes are TRBV27 and TRBJ2-7; no definite D call. Germline assignment: CDR1 MNHEY and CDR2 SMNVEV (reference sequence). The CDR3 contains 15 residues. V was trimmed by 3 bases and J by 3 bases, leaving 15 bases between them. Here the CDR3 DNA reads TGTGCCAGCAGTTTTGGTAGAGGCAGTCGCTACGAGCAGTACTTC. Its translation: CASSFGRGSRYEQYF.

The chain couples TRBV6-5 to TRBJ2-2; TRBD2 aligns across 8 bases. Germline CDR1 and CDR2: MNHEY and SVGAGI. V dropped 6 bases and J dropped 5; count of bases not matched to a gene: 8. The CDR3 runs to 15 residues. The CDR3: CASRSGRGRTGELFF. The DNA of the CDR3 is TGTGCCAGCAGGAGCGGGAGAGGTAGGACCGGGGAGCTGTTTTTT.

The J gene is TRBJ1-1, the V gene TRBV7-8; TRBD1 agrees at 7 bases. Germline V CDR1 and CDR2: SGHVS, FQNEAQ. V trimming: 5 bases; J trimming: 5 bases; junction bases outside the gene matches: 5. This CDR3 is 13 amino acids long. Here the CDR3 DNA reads TGTGCCAGCAGCCTCACAGGGGTAACTGAAGCTTTCTTT. It translates to CASSLTGVTEAFF. Filled out from reference TRBV7-8 and TRBJ1-1, the complete variable domain reads GAGVSQSPRYKVAKRGQDVALRCDPISGHVSLFWYQQALGQGPEFLTYFQNEAQLDKSGLPSDRFFAERPEGSVSTLKIQRTQQEDSAVYLCASSLTGVTEAFFGQGTRLTVV.

The J gene is TRBJ1-3, the V gene TRBV6-2 or TRBV6-3; no clear D. Germline V gives CDR1 MNHEY, CDR2 SVGEGT. The V and J ends lost 6 bases and 0 bases respectively, with 9 bases between them. The CDR3 runs to 14 residues. The CDR3 region is CASSDTSSGNTIYF. The CDR3 bases are TGTGCCAGCAGCGACACGAGCTCTGGAAACACCATATATTTT.

The chain combines TRBV4-1 with TRBJ1-2; a possible D gene is TRBD1 (5 bases). Germline-derived CDR1 and CDR2 are MGHRA and YSYEKL. V shed 0 bases and J shed 4 bases, with 15 bases lying between them. CDR3 length equals 16 residues. CDR3 bases: TGCGCCAGCAGCCAAGAGGGGCGGGGAGTAGCCTATGGCTACACCTTC. This encodes CASSQEGRGVAYGYTF.

The CDR3 nucleotides are TGTGCCAGCAACCTCCTGGACGGGGAGAACACTGAAGCTTTCTTT. Translated, it gives CASNLLDGENTEAFF. The chain is built from TRBV7-9 and TRBJ1-1; D not certain. Trimming pared 7 bases from V and 1 base from J, leaving 16 bases between. The CDR3 runs 15 residues. Per the germline V gene, CDR1 is SEHNR and CDR2 is FQNEAQ (reference sequence). Full variable domain (remainder filled in from reference TRBV7-9 and TRBJ1-1): DTGVSQNPRHKITKRGQNVTFRCDPISEHNRLYWYRQTLGQGPEFLTYFQNEAQLEKSRLLSDRFSAERPKGSFSTLEIQRTEQGDSAMYLCASNLLDGENTEAFFGQGTRLTVV.

The chain uses TRBV7-6 and TRBJ1-3; no reliable D call. The CDR3 runs 15 residues. V was pared by 1 base and J by 0 bases, with 7 bases between. Germline CDR1 reads SGHVS; CDR2 reads FNYEAQ. The CDR3 coding sequence is TGTGCCAGCAGCTTAGGGCAGTTCTCTGGAAACACCATATATTTT. It specifies CASSLGQFSGNTIYF.

V is TRBV6-2 or TRBV6-3 and J is TRBJ1-5; D uncertain. Looked up from germline, CDR1 is MNHEY and CDR2 is SVGEGT. Trimming took 2 bases from V and 4 from J, leaving 6 bases between them. The CDR3 has 13 residues. The CDR3 protein is CASSYMYNQPQHF. The CDR3 DNA sequence: TGTGCCAGCAGTTACATGTATAATCAGCCCCAGCATTTT.